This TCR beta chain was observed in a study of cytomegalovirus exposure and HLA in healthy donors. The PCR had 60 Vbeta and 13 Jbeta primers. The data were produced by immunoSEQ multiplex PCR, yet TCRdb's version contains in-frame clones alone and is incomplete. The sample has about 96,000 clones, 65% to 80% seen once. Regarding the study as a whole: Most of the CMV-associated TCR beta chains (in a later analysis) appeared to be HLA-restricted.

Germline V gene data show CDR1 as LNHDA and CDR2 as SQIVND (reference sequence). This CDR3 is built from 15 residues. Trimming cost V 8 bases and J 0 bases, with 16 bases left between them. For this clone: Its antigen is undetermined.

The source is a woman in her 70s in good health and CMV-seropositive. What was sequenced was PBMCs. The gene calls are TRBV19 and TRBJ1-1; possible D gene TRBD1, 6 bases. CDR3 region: CASRKGGNMNTEAFF. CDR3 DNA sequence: TGTGCCAGTCGGAAGGGGGGGAACATGAACACTGAAGCTTTCTTT.